The count of the clone carrying this T cell receptor beta chain is one. Antigen unknown. Clones were sequenced by immunoSEQ multiplex PCR, and TCRdb holds only the in-frame ones, with some missing. Here the sample spans under 100,000 clones, about 94% being singletons. This CDR3 contains 14 residues. J was trimmed by 6 bases and V by 3 bases; bases with no gene match: 4. Germline V CDR1 and CDR2: SGHTA, FQGTGA. The data stem from a study of graft-versus-host responses after intestinal transplantation. Study-wide results and limits: GvH clones surfaced in recipient marrow, some emerging earlier in ileum or blood.

The clonotype originates from a human donor who was the organ donor for an intestinal transplant. The sequenced sample was unstimulated CD4+ T cells sorted from spleen or lymph node cells, obtained before transplant. V usage is TRBV7-3 and J usage is TRBJ1-5, with TRBD1 matching over 8 bases. CDR3 sequence reads: CASSLTGATQPQHF. CDR3 bases: TGTGCCAGCAGCTTGACAGGGGCGACTCAGCCCCAGCATTTT.